A single sample gave rise to the 6 T cell receptor beta chains below, sequenced in a study of Ad26.COV2.S vaccination and SARS-CoV-2 variants. Produced via immunoSEQ multiplex PCR; TCRdb's table is partial and in-frame only. The profile shows 300,000 to 400,000 clones, around 89% of them singletons. Regarding treatment: about 20 received Ad26.COV2.S at low or high dose, single or two shots; 5 received placebo; per-sample allocation not given. Samples were taken on day 63 after the first vaccine or placebo injection. Source: peripheral blood, taken in a trial of Ad26.COV2.S vaccine versus placebo. The origin of the receptors is a person aged 18-65 years who received the Ad26.COV2.S COVID-19 vaccine or a placebo.

The chain uses TRBV2 and TRBJ2-5, with D unclear. The length of the CDR3 is 11 residues. Trimming left V 7 bases short and J 5 bases short, with 8 bases between. Germline V lookup: CDR1 SNHLY, CDR2 FYNNEI. For the CDR3, the DNA is TGTGCCAGCATTCTCTACGAGACCCAGTACTTC. It is translated as CASILYETQYF.

V usage is TRBV4-1 and J usage is TRBJ2-5; TRBD1 might be the D (6 bases). The CDR3 has 14 residues. Germline-derived CDR1 and CDR2 are MGHRA and YSYEKL. Trimming took 1 base from V and 3 from J, leaving 9 bases between them. The CDR3 protein is CASSQGDTKETQYF. DNA of the CDR3: TGCGCCAGCAGCCAAGGGGACACTAAAGAGACCCAGTACTTC.

The count of this clone is one. V is TRBV6-6 and J is TRBJ2-5; 14 nucleotides line up with TRBD2. Germline V gene data show CDR1 as MNHNY and CDR2 as SVGAGI (reference sequence). CDR3 length equals 19 residues. Trimming took 6 bases from V and 4 from J; bases not matched to a gene: 16. This CDR3 is CASSYLSSGTSGGRETQYF. The CDR3 DNA reads as TGTGCCAGCAGCTACCTTTCATCCGGGACTAGCGGGGGACGAGAGACCCAGTACTTC.

This chain links TRBV28 with TRBJ2-1; D perhaps matches TRBD1 (5 bases). Germline CDR1 is MDHEN and CDR2 is SYDVKM. V was shortened by 3 bases and J by 5 bases, with 11 bases between the two germline ends. The CDR3 length is 14 residues. The CDR3 nucleotides are TGTGCCAGCAGTTTTCGACAGTATAACAATGAGCAGTTCTTC. The encoded protein is CASSFRQYNNEQFF.

V is TRBV28 and J is TRBJ2-6; 12 bases align to TRBD2. Germline CDR1 is MDHEN and CDR2 is SYDVKM. Trimming removed 5 bases from V and 0 bases from J; junction bases left unmatched: 11. The CDR3 is 20 residues long. The CDR3 DNA reads as TGTGCCAGCAGTGGAGGCGGACTAGCGGGGTTTACCTCTGGGGCCAACGTCCTGACTTTC. The encoded protein is CASSGGGLAGFTSGANVLTF.

The CDR3 spells CASSLVGQGKDYTF. The CDR3 coding sequence is TGCGCCAGCAGCTTGGTAGGACAGGGGAAGGACTACACCTTC. The genes are TRBV5-1 and TRBJ1-2; 9 nucleotides match TRBD1. The germline CDR1 and CDR2 sequences are SGHRS and YFSETQ. J gave up 10 bases and V 0 bases, and 7 bases lay outside the gene matches. The CDR3 spans 14 residues.